The T cell receptor beta chain under discussion was sequenced for a study of T cell clonality in common variable immunodeficiency. The study's findings and limits: Compared with controls, CVID subjects had fewer shared TCRbeta clones. CVID subjects had higher TCRbeta clonality than healthy controls, most marked in about a third. Links between repertoire features and CVID complications were heterogeneity-limited.

Germline lookup yields CDR1 DFQATT and CDR2 SNEGSKA (reference sequence). The CDR3 sequence is 18 residues long. Trimming removed 4 bases from V and 10 bases from J, with 29 bases in between. There are many counts of this clone. Its antigen is unidentified. The read gets to within 3 residues of the CDR3 end, and the germline J gene fills in the rest. Heparinized whole blood, roughly 4.5 to 8 ml, came from each donor. The method was immunoSEQ multiplex PCR; TCRdb's version includes in-frame clones alone and lacks a portion of them. Altogether about 52,000 clones were found in the sample, and no singletons occur.

This clonotype was obtained from a person aged 18-70 years in good health. The chain couples TRBV20-1 to TRBJ1-6; D may be TRBD1 (6 bases). Sequenced sample: peripheral blood mononuclear cells. CDR3 DNA (partial): TGCAGTGCTATAACAGGGTTAAAGTCTCGGGGAAGATGGTCACCC. It translates to CSAITGLKSRGRWSP. The entire CDR3 is CSAITGLKSRGRWSPLHF.